What follows describes a single T cell receptor beta chain. Original processing methods: How many nucleated cells were present was estimated from reference gene primer amplification. TCRdb's table, derived via immunoSEQ multiplex PCR, lists solely in-frame clones and lacks some. V and J calls and clone size follow that table, whereas D and trimming were derived from the DNA. The sample lists around 100,000 clones, about 85% occurring once. These data come from a study of blood T cell repertoires in COVID-19. In the study overall: Specimens from acute and convalescent COVID-19 originated in the United States, Italy and Spain. From T cells, B-cell-depleted T cells, or PBMCs came the material, which was cDNA or gDNA.

The CDR3 length is 13 residues. Deletions cut 1 base from V and 1 base from J, with 4 bases between. CDR1 and CDR2 (germline): SEHNR, FQNEAQ (reference sequence). The specimen was peripheral blood. J is TRBJ1-1 and V is TRBV7-9; D is ambiguous. The receptor's source is a man aged 45-65 years with active or convalescent COVID-19. CDR3 amino acids: CASSLERNTEAFF. CDR3 in DNA: TGTGCCAGCAGCTTAGAGAGGAACACTGAAGCTTTCTTT.